This TCR beta chain is drawn from a study of blood T cell repertoires in COVID-19. Study-wide context: Samples came from the United States, Italy and Spain, spanning acute and convalescent COVID-19. T cells, B-cell-depleted T cells, or PBMCs provided the cDNA or gDNA that served as material.

Participants spanned ages roughly 18 to 95 years and resided in 20 to 25 US areas. V shed 5 bases and J 2 bases; nucleotides not matched to a gene: 9. CDR1 SGHRS and CDR2 YFSETQ come from the germline V gene. The CDR3 spans 16 residues. Profiled with immunoSEQ multiplex PCR; TCRdb holds only in-frame clones, not every one. The sample yields about 400,000 clones, roughly 87% seen once. The TCR originated in a woman in her forties with acute COVID-19. The J gene is TRBJ2-3, the V gene TRBV5-1, with 9 bases aligning to TRBD1. The material sequenced was PBMCs or T cells enriched from blood (not recorded which). DNA of the CDR3: TGCGCCAGCAGTCAAAACAGGGGGCGCTTCACAGATACGCAGTATTTT. Its translation: CASSQNRGRFTDTQYF.